This entry lists 8 T cell receptor beta chains sequenced from one sample in a study of beta chain features in type 1 diabetes. Reverse transcription of all isolated RNA meant that expressed TCRB transcripts were sequenced. Repertoires were generated with immunoSEQ multiplex PCR, while TCRdb's copy carries only in-frame clones and drops some. The sample consists of under 550,000 clones, about an eighth of them appearing once. Sequenced: naive CD4+ T cells from blood. The receptor set was obtained from a woman younger than 30 in good health.

The chain combines TRBV10-2 with TRBJ2-2; tentatively, D is TRBD2 (6 bases). Germline V gene sequence: CDR1 WSHSY, CDR2 SAAADI. V dropped 8 bases and J dropped 0 bases, with 13 bases sitting between them. The CDR3 has 15 amino acids. Here the CDR3 reads CASRSSGANTGELFF. CDR3 sequence (DNA): TGCGCCAGCCGTTCGTCGGGGGCGAACACCGGGGAGCTGTTTTTT.

The chain carries TRBV27 and TRBJ2-7; 7 bases are a match to TRBD1. This CDR3 spans 14 amino acids. Germline CDR1 is MNHEY and CDR2 is SMNVEV (reference sequence). Losses at the gene ends were 5 bases for V and 7 bases for J; bases not matched to a gene: 11. The CDR3 nucleotides are TGTGCCAGCAGTCTCACAGGGGTAGTAAGGGAGCAGTACGTC. The encoded protein is CASSLTGVVREQYV.

CDR3 nucleotides: TGTGCCAGCACCGGGACAGGGGGCTTCGGGGAGCTGTTTTTT. It yields the protein CASTGTGGFGELFF. The rearrangement joins TRBV2 to TRBJ2-2, with 12 bases that match TRBD1. Germline V CDR1 and CDR2: SNHLY, FYNNEI. This CDR3 is 14 amino acids long. The ends lost 7 bases at V and 7 bases at J; junction bases unmatched: 4.

This clone has just a few counts. The chain is built from TRBV10-3 and TRBJ2-3; the match to TRBD1 covers 7 bases. After removal of 11 bases from V and 6 bases from J, the junction contained 5 bases not matched to a gene. CDR1 and CDR2 from the germline V gene are ENHRY and SYGVKD. The CDR3 runs to 11 residues. DNA of the CDR3: TGTGCCGGAGGCAGGGGGGATACGCAGTATTTT. Translated, it gives CAGGRGDTQYF.

The sample holds a few counts of this clone. The chain links TRBV18 to TRBJ2-3; 14 positions agree with TRBD2. Looked up from germline, CDR1 is KGHSH and CDR2 is LQKENI. The CDR3 contains 20 residues. With 3 bases clipped from V and 0 bases from J, the junction kept 11 bases outside the gene matches. The CDR3 DNA reads TGTGCCAGCTCACCTCAAGCCGGGACTAGCGGGGGATCTAGCACAGATACGCAGTATTTT. It translates to CASSPQAGTSGGSSTDTQYF.

J is TRBJ2-3 and V is TRBV27, with a possible D match to TRBD2 (5 bases). The CDR3 is 16 amino acids. The V gene lost 1 base and the J gene lost 1 base, with 12 bases spanning the gap. Germline V CDR1 and CDR2: MNHEY, SMNVEV (reference sequence). The CDR3 DNA reads TGTGCCAGCAGTTTATTCGTCATGGGAGGCACAGATACGCAGTATTTT. Its translation: CASSLFVMGGTDTQYF.

This clone was recorded a few times. V usage is TRBV6-6 and J usage is TRBJ2-5; D possibly corresponds to TRBD2 (6 bases). Trimming left V 4 bases short and J 5 bases short, with 11 bases between. The length of the CDR3 is 13 residues. Germline CDR1 reads MNHNY; CDR2 reads SVGAGI (reference sequence). CDR3 DNA sequence: TGTGCCAGCAGTTTGGGCCGGGGGGAGACCCAGTACTTC. Translation gives CASSLGRGETQYF.

This clone was observed a few times. The V and J genes are TRBV4-2 and TRBJ2-1; TRBD2 matches 7 bases. The CDR3 totals 14 residues. Germline CDR1 LGHNA, CDR2 YNFKEQ. With 3 bases clipped from V and 10 bases from J, the junction kept 9 bases outside the gene matches. The chain's CDR3 is CASSHGGSTWEQFF. The DNA of the CDR3 is TGTGCCAGCAGCCACGGCGGGAGTACCTGGGAGCAGTTCTTC.